The rows below give T cell receptor beta chains drawn from one sample of a study of T-cell reconstitution after alpha-beta-depleted transplantation in children. TCRdb ran MiXCR on the PCR reads and lists one entry per CDR3 protein. This sample has around 800,000 distinct CDR3 sequences; roughly 16% occur once, and the top ten carry around 4.5%. Sequenced here: PBMCs, mostly from graft donor cells, sampled 360 days after TCRalphabeta/CD19-depleted stem cell transplant. Source of these receptors: a male patient younger than 18 who had a stem cell transplant for acute lymphoblastic leukemia, so the T cells may come from the graft donor. Both conserved end residues are trimmed from each CDR3. Where a row states a size, it is once, few, many or the class of an expanded clone; other rows omit it.

v_call	j_call	clone_size	cdr3_aa
TRBV4-1	TRBJ2-7	few	ASSRRDSPLSYEQY
TRBV14	TRBJ2-1	.	ASSPLPRGEQF
TRBV9	TRBJ2-7	.	ASSVGWGQGGEQY
TRBV29-1	TRBJ2-2	few	SATPTGGWNTGELF
TRBV30	TRBJ2-5	.	AWSPGETQY
TRBV27	TRBJ2-7	many	ASSWTGENEQY
TRBV29-1	TRBJ2-5	many	SVGTGTKTQY
TRBV29-1	TRBJ2-7	few	SVELEGDREKY
TRBV7-6	TRBJ2-7	many	ASSYHTGEQY
TRBV4-1	TRBJ2-7	few	ASSQVVLSSYEQY
TRBV11-2	TRBJ2-3	.	ASSPPGVRTQY
TRBV7-9	TRBJ2-7	few	ASSITRAPRLPYEQY
TRBV5-6	TRBJ2-1	few	ASSRAGYNEQF
TRBV29-1	TRBJ2-5	many	SVEGADRVMSETQY
TRBV5-4	TRBJ2-2	.	ASRLSGRAYTGELF
TRBV5-1	TRBJ2-2	.	ASSFAPGNTGELF
TRBV7-2	TRBJ2-7	many	ASSLRRDSIYEQY
TRBV5-1	TRBJ1-1	.	ASSLTGTTTLALNTEAF
TRBV19	TRBJ2-7	.	ASRIQHGLGSEQY
TRBV12-2	TRBJ1-1	.	ASRLGGIGGDTEAF
TRBV7-7	TRBJ2-1	.	ASSLHAGGYNEQF
TRBV6-1	TRBJ2-1	few	ASSEGPGSEQF
TRBV5-1	TRBJ1-1	few	ASSQQDIGEAF
TRBV7-6	TRBJ1-1	.	ASSPRIRTGKGDTEAF
TRBV3-1	TRBJ2-1	few	ASSLLAFSYNEQF
TRBV6-5	TRBJ2-7	.	ASSYSNLGRPNSYEQY
TRBV20-1	TRBJ2-7	few	SASPRPQQY